This T cell receptor (beta chain) was recovered during a study of patients and donors after allogeneic stem cell transplantation. TCRdb re-analysed the RT-PCR reads in MiXCR, keeping a single row per CDR3 protein. Of fewer than 500,000 distinct CDR3 sequences listed, 16% are singletons. This clonotype occurred a few times. CDR1 and CDR2 from the germline V gene are MNHEY and SMNVEV (reference sequence). The CDR3 is made up of 14 amino acids. Trimming took 5 bases from V and 1 from J, leaving 11 bases between them. This TCR came from a human donor who was either an allogeneic HSCT recipient or a stem cell or donor lymphocyte infusion donor (not recorded which). It is not recorded whose cells these are; they may come from a transplant donor. The sequencing input was blood, either unsorted or a sorted T cell fraction (not recorded which). The rearrangement joins TRBV27 to TRBJ1-1; weak D call: TRBD1 (5 bases). CDR3: CASSTRRGNTEAFF. As DNA, the CDR3 is TGTGCCAGCAGTACCCGGAGGGGGAACACTGAAGCTTTCTTT.